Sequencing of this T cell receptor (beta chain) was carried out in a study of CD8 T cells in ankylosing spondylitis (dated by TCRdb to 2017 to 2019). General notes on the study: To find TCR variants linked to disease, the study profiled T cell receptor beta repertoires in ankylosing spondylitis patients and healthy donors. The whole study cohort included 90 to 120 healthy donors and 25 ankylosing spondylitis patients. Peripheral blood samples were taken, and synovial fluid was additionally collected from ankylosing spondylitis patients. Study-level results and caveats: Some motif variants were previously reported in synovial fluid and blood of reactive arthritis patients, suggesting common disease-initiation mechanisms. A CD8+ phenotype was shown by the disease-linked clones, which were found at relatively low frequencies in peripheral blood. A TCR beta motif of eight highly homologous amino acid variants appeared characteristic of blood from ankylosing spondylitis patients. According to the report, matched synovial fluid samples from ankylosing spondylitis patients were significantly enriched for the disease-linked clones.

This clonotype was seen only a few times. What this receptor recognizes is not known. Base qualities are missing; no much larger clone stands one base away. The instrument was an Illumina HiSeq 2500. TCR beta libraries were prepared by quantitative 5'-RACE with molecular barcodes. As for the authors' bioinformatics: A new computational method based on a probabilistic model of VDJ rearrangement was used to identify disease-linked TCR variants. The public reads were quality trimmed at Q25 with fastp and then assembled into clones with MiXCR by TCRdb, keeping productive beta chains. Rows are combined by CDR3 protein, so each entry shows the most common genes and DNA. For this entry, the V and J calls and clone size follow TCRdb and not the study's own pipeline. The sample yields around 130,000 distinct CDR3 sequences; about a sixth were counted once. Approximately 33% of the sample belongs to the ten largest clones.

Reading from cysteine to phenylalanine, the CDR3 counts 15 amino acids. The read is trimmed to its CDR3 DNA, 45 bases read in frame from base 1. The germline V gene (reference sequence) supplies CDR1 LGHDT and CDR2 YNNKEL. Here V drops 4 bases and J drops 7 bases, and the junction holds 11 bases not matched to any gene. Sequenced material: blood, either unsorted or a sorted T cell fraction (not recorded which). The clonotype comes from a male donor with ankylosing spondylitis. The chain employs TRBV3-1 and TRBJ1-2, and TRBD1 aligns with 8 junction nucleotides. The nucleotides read TGTGCCAGCAGCCGAAAGGGAGACAGGGGCCTTGGCTACACCTTC. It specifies CASSRKGDRGLGYTF. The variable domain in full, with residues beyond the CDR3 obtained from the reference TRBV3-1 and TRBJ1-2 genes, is DTAVSQTPKYLVTQMGNDKSIKCEQNLGHDTMYWYKQDSKKFLKIMFSYNNKELIINETVPNRFSPKSPDKAHLNLHINSLELGDSAVYFCASSRKGDRGLGYTFGSGTRLTVV.